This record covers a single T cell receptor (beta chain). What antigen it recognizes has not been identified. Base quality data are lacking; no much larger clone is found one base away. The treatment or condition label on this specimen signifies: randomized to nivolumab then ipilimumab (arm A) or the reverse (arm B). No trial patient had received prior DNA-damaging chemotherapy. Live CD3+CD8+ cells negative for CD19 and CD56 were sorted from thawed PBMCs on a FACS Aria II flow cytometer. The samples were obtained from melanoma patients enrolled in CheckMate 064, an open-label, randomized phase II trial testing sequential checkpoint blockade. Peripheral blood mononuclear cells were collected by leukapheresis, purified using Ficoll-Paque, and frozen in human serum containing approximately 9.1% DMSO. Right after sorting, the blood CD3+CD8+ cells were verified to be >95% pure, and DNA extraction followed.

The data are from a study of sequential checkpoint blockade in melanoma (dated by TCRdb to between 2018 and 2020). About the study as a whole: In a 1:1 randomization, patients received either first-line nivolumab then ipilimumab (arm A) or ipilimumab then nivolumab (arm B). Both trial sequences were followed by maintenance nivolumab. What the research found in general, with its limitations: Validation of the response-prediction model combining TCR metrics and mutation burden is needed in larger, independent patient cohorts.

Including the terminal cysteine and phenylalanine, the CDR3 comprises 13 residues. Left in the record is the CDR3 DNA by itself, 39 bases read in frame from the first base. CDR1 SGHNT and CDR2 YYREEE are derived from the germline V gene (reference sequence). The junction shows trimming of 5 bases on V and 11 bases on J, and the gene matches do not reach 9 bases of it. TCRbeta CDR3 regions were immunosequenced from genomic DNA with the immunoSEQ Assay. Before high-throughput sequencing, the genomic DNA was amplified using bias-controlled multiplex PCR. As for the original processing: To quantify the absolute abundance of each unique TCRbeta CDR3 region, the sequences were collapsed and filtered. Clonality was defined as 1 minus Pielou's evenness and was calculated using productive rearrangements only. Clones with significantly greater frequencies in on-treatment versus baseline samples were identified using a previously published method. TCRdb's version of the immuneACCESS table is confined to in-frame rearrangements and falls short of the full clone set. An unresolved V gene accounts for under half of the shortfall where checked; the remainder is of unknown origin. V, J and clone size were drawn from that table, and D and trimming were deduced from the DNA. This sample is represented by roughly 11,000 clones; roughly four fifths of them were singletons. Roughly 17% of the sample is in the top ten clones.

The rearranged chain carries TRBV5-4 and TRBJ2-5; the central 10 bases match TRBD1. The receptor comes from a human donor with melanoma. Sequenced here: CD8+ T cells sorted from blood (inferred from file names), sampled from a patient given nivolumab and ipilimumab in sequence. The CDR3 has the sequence CASSPGTGEEQYF. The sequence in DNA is TGTGCCAGCAGTCCCGGGACAGGGGAAGAGCAGTACTTC.